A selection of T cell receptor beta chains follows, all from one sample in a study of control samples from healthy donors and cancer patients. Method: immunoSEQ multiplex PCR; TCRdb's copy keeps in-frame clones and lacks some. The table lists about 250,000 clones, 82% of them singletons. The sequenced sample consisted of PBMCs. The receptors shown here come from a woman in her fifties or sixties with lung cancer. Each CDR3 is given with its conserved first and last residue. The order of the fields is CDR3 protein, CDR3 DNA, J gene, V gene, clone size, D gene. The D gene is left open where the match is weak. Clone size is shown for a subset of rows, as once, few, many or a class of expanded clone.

CDR3aa: CATSRGRAVQYF; CDR3nt: TGTGCCACCAGCAGAGGTCGGGCTGTGCAGTACTTC; j_gene: TRBJ2-7; v_gene: TRBV15; abundance: many; d_gene: NA
CDR3aa: CASSPGTDYEQYF; CDR3nt: TGTGCCAGCTCACCAGGGACGGACTACGAGCAGTACTTC; j_gene: TRBJ2-7; v_gene: TRBV18; abundance: NA; d_gene: NA
CDR3aa: CSVGDSFQPQHF; CDR3nt: TGCAGCGTGGGTGACAGTTTTCAGCCCCAGCATTTT; j_gene: TRBJ1-5; v_gene: TRBV29-1; abundance: once; d_gene: NA
CDR3aa: CASSRDRESPLHF; CDR3nt: TGTGCCAGCAGTCGGGACAGGGAGTCACCCCTCCACTTT; j_gene: TRBJ1-6; v_gene: TRBV27; abundance: NA; d_gene: TRBD1
CDR3aa: CASRLAGAKFYNEQFF; CDR3nt: TGTGCCAGCAGACTAGCGGGGGCAAAATTTTACAATGAGCAGTTCTTC; j_gene: TRBJ2-1; v_gene: TRBV5-6; abundance: NA; d_gene: TRBD2
CDR3aa: CATSFYRSANEKLFF; CDR3nt: TGTGCCACCAGCTTCTACAGGTCTGCTAATGAAAAACTGTTTTTT; j_gene: TRBJ1-4; v_gene: TRBV15; abundance: NA; d_gene: NA
CDR3aa: CASSATGDGSYEQYF; CDR3nt: TGTGCCAGCAGCGCAACCGGGGACGGCTCCTACGAGCAGTACTTC; j_gene: TRBJ2-7; v_gene: TRBV9; abundance: NA; d_gene: NA
CDR3aa: CASSWGRPLDTQYF; CDR3nt: TGTGCCAGCAGCTGGGGCAGGCCCTTGGATACGCAGTATTTT; j_gene: TRBJ2-3; v_gene: TRBV7-9; abundance: once; d_gene: NA
CDR3aa: CASSLQRDTQYF; CDR3nt: TGTGCCAGCAGTTTACAGAGGGATACGCAGTATTTT; j_gene: TRBJ2-3; v_gene: TRBV6-2/TRBV6-3; abundance: once; d_gene: NA
CDR3aa: CASSIGLAGQETQYF; CDR3nt: TGTGCCAGTAGTATCGGACTAGCGGGCCAAGAGACCCAGTACTTC; j_gene: TRBJ2-5; v_gene: TRBV19; abundance: NA; d_gene: TRBD2
CDR3aa: CAVRSSGNTIYF; CDR3nt: TGTGCCGTTAGAAGCTCTGGAAACACCATATATTTT; j_gene: TRBJ1-3; v_gene: TRBV19; abundance: NA; d_gene: NA